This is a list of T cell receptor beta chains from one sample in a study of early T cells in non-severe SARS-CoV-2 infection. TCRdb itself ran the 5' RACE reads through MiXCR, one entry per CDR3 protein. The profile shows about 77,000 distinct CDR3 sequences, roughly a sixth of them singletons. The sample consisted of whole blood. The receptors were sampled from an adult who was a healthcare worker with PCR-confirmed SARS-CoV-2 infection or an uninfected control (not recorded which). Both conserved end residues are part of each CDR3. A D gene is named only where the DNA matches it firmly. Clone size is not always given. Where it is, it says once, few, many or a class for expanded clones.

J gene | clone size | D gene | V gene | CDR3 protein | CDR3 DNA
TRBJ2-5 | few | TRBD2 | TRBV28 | CAISGAGTQYF | TGTGCCATTAGCGGGGCCGGGACCCAGTACTTC
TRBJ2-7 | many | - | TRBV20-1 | CSATPRPPYEQYF | TGCAGTGCTACCCCTCGACCCCCTTACGAGCAGTACTTC
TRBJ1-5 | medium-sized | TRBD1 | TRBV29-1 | CSVLPGTGPYSNQPQHF | TGCAGCGTTTTACCCGGGACAGGGCCCTATAGCAATCAGCCCCAGCATTTT
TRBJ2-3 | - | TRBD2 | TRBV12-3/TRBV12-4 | CASSLPPSGNTDTQYF | TGTGCCAGCAGTTTACCCCCTAGCGGGAATACAGATACGCAGTATTTT
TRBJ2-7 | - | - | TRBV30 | CAWSRTAYEQYF | TGTGCCTGGAGTAGGACAGCCTACGAGCAGTACTTC
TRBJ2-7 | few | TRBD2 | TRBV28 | CASTSGGPPAEQYF | TGTGCCAGCACCTCGGGGGGGCCCCCGGCCGAGCAGTACTTC
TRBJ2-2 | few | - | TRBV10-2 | CASSEPLNTGELFF | TGCGCCAGCAGTGAACCGCTGAACACCGGGGAGCTGTTTTTT
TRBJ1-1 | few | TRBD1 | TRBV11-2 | CASSSRTGVSTEAFF | TGTGCCAGCAGCTCAAGGACAGGGGTTTCCACTGAAGCTTTCTTT
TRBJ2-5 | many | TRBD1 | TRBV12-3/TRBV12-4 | CASTDRGETQYF | TGTGCCAGCACCGACAGGGGAGAGACCCAGTACTTC
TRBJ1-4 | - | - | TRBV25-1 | CASSEGSIATNEKLFF | TGTGCCAGCAGTGAAGGGAGTATTGCAACTAATGAAAAACTGTTTTTT
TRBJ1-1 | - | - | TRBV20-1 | CSARDGGGDEAFF | TGCAGTGCTAGAGATGGCGGAGGGGATGAAGCTTTCTTT
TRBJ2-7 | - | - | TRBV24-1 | CATSATASYEQYF | TGTGCCACCAGCGCCACAGCCTCCTACGAGCAGTACTTC
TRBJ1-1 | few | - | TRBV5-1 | CASSWGDANLNTEAFF | TGCGCCAGCAGCTGGGGGGACGCCAACTTGAACACTGAAGCTTTCTTT
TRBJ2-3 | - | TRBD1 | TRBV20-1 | CSALAVTGGADTQYF | TGCAGTGCTCTTGCCGTGACAGGGGGCGCAGATACGCAGTATTTT
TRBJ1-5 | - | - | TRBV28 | CASSNEGNTYSNQPQHF | TGTGCCAGCAGTAACGAGGGCAACACCTATAGCAATCAGCCCCAGCATTTT
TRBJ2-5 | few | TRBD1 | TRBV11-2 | CASSLARGLAETQYF | TGTGCCAGCAGCTTAGCGAGGGGGCTCGCGGAGACCCAGTACTTC